The count of the clone carrying this T cell receptor beta chain is one. What it binds is unknown. The CDR3 is 14 residues long. Germline assignment: CDR1 SGHVS and CDR2 FNYEAQ. The V segment lost 3 bases and the J segment 3 bases; nucleotides outside the gene matches: 3. Documented time point: pre-treatment baseline. One draw preceded checkpoint blockade; another followed its first cycle at week 3. The data were obtained in a study of blood T cell dynamics during melanoma immunotherapy. Whole-study results and caveats: PBMC repertoires of eventual disease-control patients split at W3 into clonality or diversity gains.

A fixed DNA input of roughly 0.35 ug was used per bulk PBMC sample. Assay used: immunoSEQ multiplex PCR; TCRdb lists only in-frame clones, some missing. Found here are about 10,000 clones, roughly 81% of them singletons; the top ten hold around 15%. The rearrangement joins TRBV7-6 to TRBJ2-5; 8 bases are shared with TRBD2. This TCR derives from a human donor with melanoma. Sample: blood, taken from a patient treated with checkpoint blockade. In DNA form, the CDR3 reads TGTGCCAGCAGCTTCGGGGGGGGAAAAGAGACCCAGTACTTC. It is translated as CASSFGGGKETQYF.